This T cell receptor beta chain was captured by sequencing in a study of cytomegalovirus exposure and HLA in healthy donors. Overall study findings and caveats: The analysis excluded some indistinguishable V segments, including TRBV6-2 and TRBV6-3. In vitro, a few CMV-associated chains proved specific for CMV antigens. Most of the TCR beta V segments (in an earlier analysis) were productive either about 87% or about 30% of the time.

This PCR relied on a set of 60 Vbeta primers and 13 Jbeta primers. Produced via immunoSEQ multiplex PCR; TCRdb's table is partial and in-frame only. This sample has around 200,000 clones; approximately 81% occur once, and the top ten carry around 4%. The CDR3 is made up of 16 amino acids. Unmatched junction bases numbered 9, after V lost 5 bases and J lost 3 bases. Germline lookup yields CDR1 SEHNR and CDR2 FQNEAQ (reference sequence). For this clone: Its antigen is not identified.

The genes are TRBV7-9 and TRBJ2-3; 9 bases agree with TRBD2. This TCR was sampled from a middle-aged man in good health and CMV-seronegative. The specimen sequenced was PBMCs. CDR3 coding DNA: TGTGCCAGCAGCCTGGCGGCGGGGGGGCTGACAGATACGCAGTATTTT. Encoded protein: CASSLAAGGLTDTQYF.